One and the same sample provided the 4 T cell receptor beta chains below, sequenced in a study of OX40 agonist ivuxolimab in advanced cancers. Using immunoSEQ multiplex PCR, the repertoire was profiled, and TCRdb retains in-frame clones only, with some absent. The data show over 85,000 clones, around 85% seen once. The source was CD4+ or CD8+ T cells sorted from blood, collected in a trial of the OX40 agonist ivuxolimab. These receptor sequences come from an adult with an advanced solid tumor such as melanoma, head and neck, liver or kidney cancer.

This clone was observed a handful of times. CDR3 protein: CSVEDTHSAGGDGYTF. CDR3 bases: TGCAGCGTTGAAGATACCCACTCCGCAGGGGGCGATGGCTACACCTTC. The chain has TRBV29-1 and TRBJ1-2, with TRBD1 identical over 8 bases. Germline CDR1 reads SQVTM; CDR2 reads ANQGSEA. V was clipped by 0 bases and J by 6 bases; unmatched bases: 12. The CDR3 length is 16 residues.

CDR3 sequence (DNA): TGCGCCAGTACCTCTAGCGGCCTCCCAGATACGCAGTATTTT. Translating gives CASTSSGLPDTQYF. The gene calls are TRBV5-1 and TRBJ2-3, with 7 positions matching TRBD2. Germline V gene sequence: CDR1 SGHRS, CDR2 YFSETQ. The V gene end was trimmed by 8 bases and the J gene end by 4 bases; junction bases not matched to a gene: 10. This CDR3 has 14 residues.

The gene calls are TRBV18 and TRBJ1-3; the D is unclear. Between the trimmed V and J ends, which lost 2 bases and 1 base, there was a span of 9 bases. The CDR3 contains 15 residues. Germline CDR1 and CDR2: KGHSH and LQKENI. CDR3 loop: CASSPGRTSGNTIYF. DNA for the CDR3: TGTGCCAGCTCACCAGGCAGGACTTCTGGAAACACCATATATTTT. Complete variable domain (other parts from reference TRBV18 and TRBJ1-3): NAGVMQNPRHLVRRRGQEARLRCSPMKGHSHVYWYRQLPEEGLKFMVYLQKENIIDESGMPKERFSAEFPKEGPSILRIQQVVRGDSAAYFCASSPGRTSGNTIYFGEGSWLTVV.

The V and J genes are TRBV2 and TRBJ1-1, with D perhaps TRBD1 (5 bases). V dropped 4 bases and J dropped 1 base, with 10 bases sitting between them. In germline, CDR1 is SNHLY, CDR2 FYNNEI. The CDR3 covers 14 residues. The CDR3 DNA sequence: TGTGCCAGCAGTGGGACATATAGGAACACTGAAGCTTTCTTT. It translates to CASSGTYRNTEAFF.